The sequence of this T cell receptor beta chain was determined in a study of spatial heterogeneity in lung cancer. This clonotype was seen at least ten times. Its antigen is as yet unknown. Regarding time point: sample taken at primary tumor resection. Tumor, nontumor lung or frozen PBMC supplied whole RNA, sequenced without sorting. Approximately 70 TRACERx patients with early, untreated non-small cell lung cancer donated samples. Via MiXCR, TCRdb re-called the 5' RACE reads, giving one row per CDR3 protein. The sample contains about 47,000 distinct CDR3 sequences, 10% to 15% of which appear only once. General study results and limits: Relative to follow-up, resection was when ubiquitous expanded tumor TCRs appeared more in blood.

The sequence came from a female donor with early-stage non-small cell lung cancer. Sequenced here: PBMCs, sampled at surgery.

DNA for the CDR3: TGTGCCAGCAGCTCGAGCACAGATACGCAGTATTTT. Translated: CASSSSTDTQYF. The rearrangement joins TRBV7-2 to TRBJ2-3; D is uncertain. The CDR3 has 12 residues. Germline V lookup: CDR1 SGHTA, CDR2 FQGNSA. Deletions cut 4 bases from V and 0 bases from J, with 2 bases between.